This record looks at one TCR beta chain sequence and its context. A junction boundary mismatches the germline segment, possibly from a read error. The data belong to a study of immune characterization of retroperitoneal liposarcoma. Via MiXCR, TCRdb re-called the PCR reads, giving one row per CDR3 protein. Of approximately 11,000 distinct CDR3 sequences in the sample, 27% were seen once. Germline values: CDR1 MNHNS, CDR2 SASEGT. This CDR3 spans 8 amino acids. The chain is built from TRBV6-1 and TRBJ1-1; D unclear. What was sequenced was tumor tissue. The TCR originated in a male donor with retroperitoneal liposarcoma. CDR3 loop: CASSEYNW. The CDR3, as DNA: TGTGCCAGCAGTGAATATAACTGG.